Reported below is one T cell receptor (beta chain). This sample is part of a study of T cell responses to AZD1222 COVID-19 vaccine. Clones were read by immunoSEQ multiplex PCR, and TCRdb kept only the in-frame ones, dropping some. This sample has 150,000 to 160,000 clones; around 90% occur once, and the top ten carry approximately 3.1%. The CDR3 loop spans 14 amino acids. With 0 bases removed from V and 9 bases from J, the gap between germline ends came to 9 bases. Germline assignment: CDR1 LNHNV and CDR2 YYDKDF (reference sequence). The source of this sequence is an adult in good health. Sequenced here: peripheral blood, sampled on day 0 of AZD1222 vaccination. The J gene is TRBJ1-6, the V gene TRBV15; D perhaps matches TRBD1 (5 bases). The CDR3 loop reads CATSRDTQGSPLHF. The DNA for the CDR3 is TGTGCCACCAGCAGAGATACCCAGGGTTCACCCCTCCACTTT.